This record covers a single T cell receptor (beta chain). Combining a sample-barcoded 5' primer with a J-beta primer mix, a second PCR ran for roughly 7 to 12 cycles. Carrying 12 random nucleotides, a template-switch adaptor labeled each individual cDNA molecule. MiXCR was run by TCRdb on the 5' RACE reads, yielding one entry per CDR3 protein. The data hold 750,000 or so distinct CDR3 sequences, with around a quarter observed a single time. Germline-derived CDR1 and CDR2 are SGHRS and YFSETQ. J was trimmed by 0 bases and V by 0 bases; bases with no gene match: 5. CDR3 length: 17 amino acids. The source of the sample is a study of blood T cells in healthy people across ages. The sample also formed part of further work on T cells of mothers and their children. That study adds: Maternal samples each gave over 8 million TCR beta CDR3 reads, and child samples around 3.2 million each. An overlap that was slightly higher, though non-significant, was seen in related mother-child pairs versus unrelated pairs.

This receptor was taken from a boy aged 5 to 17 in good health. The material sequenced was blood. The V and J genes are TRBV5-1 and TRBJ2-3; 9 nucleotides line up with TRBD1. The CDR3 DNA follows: TGCGCCAGCAGCTTGGCACCAGGGACAGGGAGCACAGATACGCAGTATTTT. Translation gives CASSLAPGTGSTDTQYF.